One sample yielded the 5 T cell receptor beta chains listed below, sequenced in a study of STAT5B mutations in CD4+ large granular lymphocyte leukemia. Sequenced by immunoSEQ multiplex PCR; TCRdb stores in-frame clones only, minus some. Of fewer than 35,000 clones listed, roughly 72% are singletons. The sequenced sample consisted of CD4+ T cells from blood buffy coats. The receptors were gathered from a human donor in good health.

The chain couples TRBV15 to TRBJ2-2; TRBD2 matches at 7 bases. CDR1 and CDR2 (germline): LNHNV, YYDKDF (reference sequence). Losses at the gene ends were 0 bases for V and 8 bases for J; bases not matched to a gene: 15. The CDR3 sequence is 18 residues long. CDR3 residues: CATSRDRLAAVRGGELFF. The CDR3 DNA reads TGTGCCACCAGCAGAGATCGTCTAGCGGCCGTCCGGGGAGGGGAGCTGTTTTTT. The variable domain in full, with the rest retrieved from reference TRBV15 and TRBJ2-2, is DAMVIQNPRYQVTQFGKPVTLSCSQTLNHNVMYWYQQKSSQAPKLLFHYYDKDFNNEADTPDNFQSRRPNTSFCFLDIRSPGLGDTAMYLCATSRDRLAAVRGGELFFGEGSRLTVL.

This chain's CDR3 is CASSSGTDPYGYTF. The CDR3 nucleotides are TGTGCCAGCAGCTCTGGGACGGACCCCTATGGCTACACCTTC. J is TRBJ1-2 and V is TRBV5-4; tentatively, D is TRBD1 (5 bases). Germline V CDR1 and CDR2: SGHNT, YYREEE (reference sequence). The CDR3 sequence is 14 residues long. V lost 3 bases and J 4 bases, leaving 13 bases between the germline ends. Complete variable domain (other parts from reference TRBV5-4 and TRBJ1-2): ETGVTQSPTHLIKTRGQQVTLRCSSQSGHNTVSWYQQALGQGPQFIFQYYREEENGRGNFPPRFSGLQFPNYSSELNVNALELDDSALYLCASSSGTDPYGYTFGSGTRLTVV.

The chain has TRBV7-2 and TRBJ2-7, with D possibly matching TRBD1 (6 bases). Germline CDR1 is SGHTA and CDR2 is FQGNSA. The CDR3 covers 15 residues. Trimming pared 3 bases from V and 0 bases from J, leaving 12 bases between. The CDR3 protein is CASSFRGLSSYEQYF. DNA for the CDR3: TGTGCCAGCAGCTTCAGGGGATTAAGCTCCTACGAGCAGTACTTC.

The chain couples TRBV5-1 to TRBJ1-2; D is undetermined. The germline V gene has CDR1 SGHRS and CDR2 YFSETQ. The CDR3 sequence is 14 residues long. Trimming removed 0 bases from V and 2 bases from J, with 8 bases in between. The CDR3 is CASSLGQLNYGYTF. The CDR3 region has the DNA TGCGCCAGCAGCTTGGGCCAGTTGAACTATGGCTACACCTTC.

This clone was seen more than once but under ten times. This chain uses TRBV4-2 with TRBJ1-3, with 7 bases aligning to TRBD1. The junction had 7 bases not matched to a gene; V was cut back by 4 bases and J by 4 bases. Germline V CDR1 and CDR2: LGHNA, YNFKEQ. The CDR3 covers 15 residues. CDR3 residues: CASSRPTGLGNTIYF. CDR3 bases: TGTGCCAGCAGCCGGCCGACAGGGCTAGGAAACACCATATATTTT.